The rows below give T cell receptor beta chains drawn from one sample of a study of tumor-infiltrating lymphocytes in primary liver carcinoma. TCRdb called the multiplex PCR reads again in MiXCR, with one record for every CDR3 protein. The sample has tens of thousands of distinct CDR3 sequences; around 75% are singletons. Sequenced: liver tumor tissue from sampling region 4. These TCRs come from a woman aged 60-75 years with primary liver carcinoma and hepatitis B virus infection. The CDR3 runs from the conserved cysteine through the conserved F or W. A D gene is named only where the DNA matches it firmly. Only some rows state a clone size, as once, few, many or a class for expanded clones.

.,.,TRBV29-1,CSGRDRTVGLFF
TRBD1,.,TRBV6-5,CASREQGIGHTF
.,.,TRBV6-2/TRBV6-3,CDSSPRVGGDTQYF
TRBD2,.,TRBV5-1,CAINTGTSGSTDTQYF
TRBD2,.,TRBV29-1,CGLEIAGAAPETQHF
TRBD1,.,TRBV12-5,CASGLVTGTGVAWELFF
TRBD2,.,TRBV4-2,CASSPAGLADQETQYF
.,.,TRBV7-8,CASSWKGVTEVFF
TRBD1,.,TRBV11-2,CASSLQPGQGFYKEQFF
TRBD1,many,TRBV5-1,CASSLARTGGNIEQFF
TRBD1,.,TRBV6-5,CANRRGTGFEQYF